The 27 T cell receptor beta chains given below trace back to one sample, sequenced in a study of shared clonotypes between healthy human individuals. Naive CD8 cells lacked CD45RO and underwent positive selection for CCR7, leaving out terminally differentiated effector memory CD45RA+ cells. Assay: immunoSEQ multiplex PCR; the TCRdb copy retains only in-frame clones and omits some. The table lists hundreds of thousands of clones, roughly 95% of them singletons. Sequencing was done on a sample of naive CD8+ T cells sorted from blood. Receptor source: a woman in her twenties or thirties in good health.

As DNA, the CDR3 is TGTGCCAGCAGTTACTCGACGCGGGGGAACACTGAAGCTTTCTTT. This gives the protein CASSYSTRGNTEAFF. This sequence joins TRBV6-5 and TRBJ1-1; D uncertain. Germline assignment: CDR1 MNHEY and CDR2 SVGAGI. The V end lost 0 bases, the J end lost 1 base, and 9 bases lay between the germline ends. This CDR3 comprises 15 residues.

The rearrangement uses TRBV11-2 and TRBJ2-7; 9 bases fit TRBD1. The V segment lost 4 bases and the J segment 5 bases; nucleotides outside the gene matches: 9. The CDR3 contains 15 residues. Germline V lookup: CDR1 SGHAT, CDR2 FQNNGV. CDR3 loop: CASSSRDRELHEQYF. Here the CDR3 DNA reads TGTGCCAGCAGCTCCCGGGACAGGGAATTGCACGAGCAGTACTTC. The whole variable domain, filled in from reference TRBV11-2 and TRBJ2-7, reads EAGVAQSPRYKIIEKRQSVAFWCNPISGHATLYWYQQILGQGPKLLIQFQNNGVVDDSQLPKDRFSAERLKGVDSTLKIQPAKLEDSAVYLCASSSRDRELHEQYFGPGTRLTVT.

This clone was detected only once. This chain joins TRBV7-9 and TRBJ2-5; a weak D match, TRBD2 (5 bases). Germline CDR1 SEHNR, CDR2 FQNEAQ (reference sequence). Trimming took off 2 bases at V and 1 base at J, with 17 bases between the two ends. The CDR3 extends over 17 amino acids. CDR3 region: CASSLFSSGGPQETQYF. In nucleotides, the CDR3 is TGTGCCAGCAGCTTATTCAGTTCTGGAGGACCCCAAGAGACCCAGTACTTC.

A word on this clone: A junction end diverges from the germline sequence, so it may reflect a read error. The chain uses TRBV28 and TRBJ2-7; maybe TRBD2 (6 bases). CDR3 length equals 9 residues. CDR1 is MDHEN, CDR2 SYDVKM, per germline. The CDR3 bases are TGCCCCGGAGGGTACGAGCAGTACTTC. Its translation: CPGGYEQYF.

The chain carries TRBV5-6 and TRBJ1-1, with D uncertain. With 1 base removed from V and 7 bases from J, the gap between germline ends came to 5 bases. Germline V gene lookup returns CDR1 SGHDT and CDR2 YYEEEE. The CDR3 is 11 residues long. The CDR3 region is CASSLLSEAFF. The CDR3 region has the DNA TGTGCCAGCAGCTTGCTGAGTGAAGCTTTCTTT.

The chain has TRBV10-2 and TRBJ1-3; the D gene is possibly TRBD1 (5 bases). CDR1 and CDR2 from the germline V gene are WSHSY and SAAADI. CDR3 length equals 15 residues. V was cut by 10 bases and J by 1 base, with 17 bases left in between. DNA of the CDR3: TGCGCCACAGGGTCCTACGGTTATTCTGGAAACACCATATATTTT. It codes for CATGSYGYSGNTIYF.

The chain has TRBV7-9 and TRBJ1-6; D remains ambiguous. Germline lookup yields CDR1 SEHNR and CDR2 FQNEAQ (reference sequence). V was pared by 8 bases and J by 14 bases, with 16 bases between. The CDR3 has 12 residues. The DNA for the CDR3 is TGTGCCAGCGGTCCCCCGGGAAACGCCCTCCACTTT. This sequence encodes CASGPPGNALHF. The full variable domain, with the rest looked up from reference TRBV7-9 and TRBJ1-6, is DTGVSQNPRHKITKRGQNVTFRCDPISEHNRLYWYRQTLGQGPEFLTYFQNEAQLEKSRLLSDRFSAERPKGSFSTLEIQRTEQGDSAMYLCASGPPGNALHFGNGTRLTVT.

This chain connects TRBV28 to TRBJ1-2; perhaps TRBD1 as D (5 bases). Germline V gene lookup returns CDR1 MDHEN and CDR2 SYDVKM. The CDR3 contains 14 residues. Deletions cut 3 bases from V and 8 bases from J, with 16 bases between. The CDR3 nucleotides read TGTGCCAGCAGTTTCCCCGCTGGAGGGGAAGGCTACACCTTC. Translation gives CASSFPAGGEGYTF.

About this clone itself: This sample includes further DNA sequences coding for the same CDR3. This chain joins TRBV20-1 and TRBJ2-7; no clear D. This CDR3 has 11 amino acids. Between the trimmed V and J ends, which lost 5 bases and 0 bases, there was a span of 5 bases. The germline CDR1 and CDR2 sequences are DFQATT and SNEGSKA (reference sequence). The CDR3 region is CSAHNSYEQYF. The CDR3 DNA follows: TGCAGTGCTCACAACTCCTACGAGCAGTACTTC.

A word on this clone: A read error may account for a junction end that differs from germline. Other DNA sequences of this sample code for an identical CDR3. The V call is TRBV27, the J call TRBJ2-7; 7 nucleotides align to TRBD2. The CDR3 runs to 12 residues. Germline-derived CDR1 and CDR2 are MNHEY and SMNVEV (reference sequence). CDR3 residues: CASGLAVYEQYF. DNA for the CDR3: TGTGCCAGTGGGCTAGCGGTCTACGAGCAGTACTTT.

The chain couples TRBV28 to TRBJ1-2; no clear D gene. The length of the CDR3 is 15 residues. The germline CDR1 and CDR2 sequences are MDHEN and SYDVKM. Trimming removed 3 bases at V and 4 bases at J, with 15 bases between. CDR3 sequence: CASSLKHQPSYGYTF. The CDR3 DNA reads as TGTGCCAGCAGTTTGAAACACCAGCCCAGCTATGGCTACACCTTC.

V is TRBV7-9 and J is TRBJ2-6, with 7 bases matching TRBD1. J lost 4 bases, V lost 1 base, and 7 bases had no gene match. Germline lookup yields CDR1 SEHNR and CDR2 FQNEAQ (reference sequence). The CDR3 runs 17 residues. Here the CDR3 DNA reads TGTGCCAGCAGCTTAGGGACAGGAATATCGGGGGCCAACGTCCTGACTTTC. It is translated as CASSLGTGISGANVLTF.

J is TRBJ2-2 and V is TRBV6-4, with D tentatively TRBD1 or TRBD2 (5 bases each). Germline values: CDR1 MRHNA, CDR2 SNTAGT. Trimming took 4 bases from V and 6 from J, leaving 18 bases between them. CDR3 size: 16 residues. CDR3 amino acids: CASSVKGGGLAGELFF. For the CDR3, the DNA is TGTGCCAGCAGTGTGAAGGGTGGGGGTTTGGCCGGGGAGCTGTTTTTT.

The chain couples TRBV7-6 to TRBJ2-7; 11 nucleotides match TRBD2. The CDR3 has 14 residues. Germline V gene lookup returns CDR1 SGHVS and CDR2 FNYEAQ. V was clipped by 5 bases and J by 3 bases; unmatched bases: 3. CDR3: CASSPGLAGYEQYF. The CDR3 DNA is TGTGCCAGCAGCCCCGGACTAGCGGGCTACGAGCAGTACTTC.

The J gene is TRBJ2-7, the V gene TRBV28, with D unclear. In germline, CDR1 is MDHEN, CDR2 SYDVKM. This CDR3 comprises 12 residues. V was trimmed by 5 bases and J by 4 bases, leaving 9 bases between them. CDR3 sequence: CASSPLVYEQYF. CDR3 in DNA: TGTGCCAGCAGTCCCCTGGTATACGAGCAGTACTTC.

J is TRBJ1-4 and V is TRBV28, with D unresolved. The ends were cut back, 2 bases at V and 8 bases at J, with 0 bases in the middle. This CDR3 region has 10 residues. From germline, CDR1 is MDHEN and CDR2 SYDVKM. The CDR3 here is CASSLEKLFF. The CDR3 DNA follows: TGTGCCAGCAGTTTAGAAAAACTGTTTTTT. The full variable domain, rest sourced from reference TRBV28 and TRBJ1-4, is DVKVTQSSRYLVKRTGEKVFLECVQDMDHENMFWYRQDPGLGLRLIYFSYDVKMKEKGDIPEGYSVSREKKERFSLILESASTNQTSMYLCASSLEKLFFGSGTQLSVL.

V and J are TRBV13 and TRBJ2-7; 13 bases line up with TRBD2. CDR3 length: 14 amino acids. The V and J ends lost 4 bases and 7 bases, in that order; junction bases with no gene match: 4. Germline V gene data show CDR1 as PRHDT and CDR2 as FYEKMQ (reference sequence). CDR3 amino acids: CASSSGLAGEEQYF. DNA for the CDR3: TGTGCCAGCAGCTCCGGACTAGCGGGAGAAGAGCAGTACTTC.

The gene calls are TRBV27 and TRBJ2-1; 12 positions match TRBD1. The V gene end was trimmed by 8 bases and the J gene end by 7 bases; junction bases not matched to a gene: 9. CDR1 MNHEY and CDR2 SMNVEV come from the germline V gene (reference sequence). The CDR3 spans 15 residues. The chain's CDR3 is CASGGGDRGLNEQFF. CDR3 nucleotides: TGTGCCAGCGGGGGAGGGGACAGGGGGCTTAATGAGCAGTTCTTC.

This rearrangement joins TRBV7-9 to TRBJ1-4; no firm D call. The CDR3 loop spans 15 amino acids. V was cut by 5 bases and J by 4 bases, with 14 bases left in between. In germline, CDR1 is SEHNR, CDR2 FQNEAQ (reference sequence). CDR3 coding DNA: TGTGCCAGCAGCCCGGACGGACCGAATAATGAAAAACTGTTTTTT. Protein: CASSPDGPNNEKLFF.

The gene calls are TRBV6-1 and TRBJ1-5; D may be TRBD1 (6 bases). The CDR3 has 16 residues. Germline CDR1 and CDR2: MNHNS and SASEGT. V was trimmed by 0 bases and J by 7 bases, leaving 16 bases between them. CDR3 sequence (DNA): TGTGCCAGCAGTGAAGCTTGGGAGGGGGGAGTCCAGCCCCAGCATTTT. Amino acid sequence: CASSEAWEGGVQPQHF.

This CDR3 is CASSLEGGGWRRANVLTF. The CDR3 region has the DNA TGTGCCAGCAGCTTGGAAGGCGGGGGCTGGAGGCGGGCCAACGTCCTGACTTTC. V and J are TRBV5-6 and TRBJ2-6; TRBD2 might be the D (7 bases). The CDR3 covers 18 residues. CDR1 and CDR2 from the germline V gene are SGHDT and YYEEEE. V lost 0 bases, J lost 5 bases, and 18 bases lay in between.

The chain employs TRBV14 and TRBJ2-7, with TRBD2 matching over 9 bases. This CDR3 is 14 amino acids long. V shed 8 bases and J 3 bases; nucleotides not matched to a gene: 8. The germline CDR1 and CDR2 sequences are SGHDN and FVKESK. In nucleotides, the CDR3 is TGTGCCAGCGGACGGGCGGGAGGGGTCTACGAGCAGTACTTC. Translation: CASGRAGGVYEQYF.

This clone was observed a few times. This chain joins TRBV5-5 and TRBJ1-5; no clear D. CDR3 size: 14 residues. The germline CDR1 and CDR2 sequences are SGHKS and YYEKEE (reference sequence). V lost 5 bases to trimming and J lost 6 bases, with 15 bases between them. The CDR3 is CASRIYGSGQPQHF. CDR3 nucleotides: TGTGCCAGCAGGATATACGGGAGCGGTCAGCCCCAGCATTTT.

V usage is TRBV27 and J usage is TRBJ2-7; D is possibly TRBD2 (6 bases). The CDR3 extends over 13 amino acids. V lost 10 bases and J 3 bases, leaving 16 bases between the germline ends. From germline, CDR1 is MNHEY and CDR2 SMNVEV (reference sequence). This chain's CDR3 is CATPGLQHYEQYF. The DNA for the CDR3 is TGTGCCACGCCGGGACTTCAACACTACGAGCAGTACTTC.

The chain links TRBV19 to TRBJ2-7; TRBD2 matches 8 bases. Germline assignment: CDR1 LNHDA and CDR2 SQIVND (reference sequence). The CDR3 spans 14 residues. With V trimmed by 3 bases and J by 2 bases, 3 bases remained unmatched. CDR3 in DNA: TGTGCCAGTAGTATGAGTAGCGGGGCCTACGAGCAGTACTTC. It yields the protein CASSMSSGAYEQYF.

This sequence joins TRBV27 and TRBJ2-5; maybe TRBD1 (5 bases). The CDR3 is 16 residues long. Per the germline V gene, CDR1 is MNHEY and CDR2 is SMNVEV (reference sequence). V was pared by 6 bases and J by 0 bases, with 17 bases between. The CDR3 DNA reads TGTGCCAGCAGCTATACCGGCAGGGCCTACCAAGAGACCCAGTACTTC. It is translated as CASSYTGRAYQETQYF.

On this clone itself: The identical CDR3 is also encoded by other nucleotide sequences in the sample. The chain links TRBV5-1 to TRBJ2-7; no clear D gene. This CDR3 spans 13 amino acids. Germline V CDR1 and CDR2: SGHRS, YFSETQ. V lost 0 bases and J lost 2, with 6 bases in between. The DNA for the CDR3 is TGCGCCAGCAGCTTGGATGGAGCCTACGAGCAGTACTTC. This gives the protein CASSLDGAYEQYF.